Sequencing of this T cell receptor beta chain was carried out in a study of blood T cells in healthy people across ages. Study results and caveats: Comparison with aged donors showed that long-lived donors had more naive CD4+ cells and higher diversity.

Using a J-beta primer mix together with a sample-barcoded 5' primer, a second PCR was run for roughly 7 to 11 cycles. A template-switch adaptor with 12 random nucleotides tagged each cDNA molecule. TCRdb itself ran the 5' RACE reads through MiXCR, one entry per CDR3 protein. Of 1.5 million to 1.8 million distinct CDR3 sequences listed, under 55% were seen once; the top ten hold around 4%. Of note for this clonotype: Its matching antigen is unknown.

Input material: blood. The sequence was collected from a woman aged 18 to 35 in good health.

The CDR3 sequence is CASGATDRDWFGANVLTF. The CDR3 region has the DNA TGTGCTAGTGGTGCCACGGACAGGGACTGGTTTGGGGCCAACGTCCTGACTTTC. The chain is built from TRBV12-5 and TRBJ2-6; 8 positions agree with TRBD1. V gave up 5 bases and J gave up 3 bases; unmatched junction bases: 12. The length of the CDR3 is 18 residues. CDR1 is LGHNT, CDR2 FRNRAP, per germline.